This entry lists 27 T cell receptor beta chains sequenced from one sample in a study of cytomegalovirus exposure and HLA in healthy donors. The primer mix had 60 Vbeta and 13 Jbeta primers. The table came from immunoSEQ multiplex PCR; TCRdb's copy has only in-frame clones and leaves some out. The table has about 36,000 clones, around 49% seen once; the top ten hold roughly 6.2%. The sequencing sample was made of PBMCs. The receptors come from a woman aged 40 to 50 in good health and CMV-seropositive.

The chain joins TRBV18 to TRBJ2-5, with 8 positions matching TRBD2. Looked up from germline, CDR1 is KGHSH and CDR2 is LQKENI. The CDR3 loop spans 14 amino acids. Trimming at V came to 2 bases and at J to 5 bases, leaving 4 bases not matched to a gene. The CDR3 DNA reads as TGTGCCAGCTCACCAGGGACTAGGACGGAGACCCAGTACTTC. Translating it yields CASSPGTRTETQYF.

This clone came up once. One end of the junction does not line up with germline, which may come from a read error. This chain joins TRBV5-1 and TRBJ2-1, with a weak D call TRBD2 (7 bases). Germline loops: CDR1 SGHRS, CDR2 YFSETQ. This CDR3 contains 14 residues. CDR3 DNA: TGCGCCGGCAGGGGACTAAGTTCGGACAATGAGCAGTTCTTC. Translating gives CAGRGLSSDNEQFF.

The rearrangement joins TRBV28 to TRBJ2-1, with D hard to call. This CDR3 comprises 13 residues. Germline CDR1 MDHEN, CDR2 SYDVKM. Deletions cut 3 bases from V and 4 bases from J, with 7 bases between. The DNA for the CDR3 is TGTGCCAGCAGTTTCCCAGATTACAATGAGCAGTTCTTC. It is translated as CASSFPDYNEQFF. Full variable domain (missing parts from reference TRBV28 and TRBJ2-1): DVKVTQSSRYLVKRTGEKVFLECVQDMDHENMFWYRQDPGLGLRLIYFSYDVKMKEKGDIPEGYSVSREKKERFSLILESASTNQTSMYLCASSFPDYNEQFFGPGTRLTVL.

The J gene is TRBJ1-2, the V gene TRBV18; 9 bases fit TRBD1. Germline V gene data show CDR1 as KGHSH and CDR2 as LQKENI. The junction had 6 bases not matched to a gene; V was cut back by 2 bases and J by 5 bases. CDR3 length equals 15 residues. CDR3 DNA sequence: TGTGCCAGCTCACCAGAGGGACAGGGTCGGTATGGCTACACCTTC. It yields the protein CASSPEGQGRYGYTF.

The chain uses TRBV2 and TRBJ1-1, with TRBD1 matching over 10 bases. Germline trimming cut 4 bases from V and 11 bases from J; bases unmatched to any gene: 10. The germline V gene encodes CDR1 SNHLY and CDR2 FYNNEI. The CDR3 sequence is 14 residues long. The chain's CDR3 is CASSVVTGTGVAFF. The CDR3 DNA follows: TGTGCCAGCAGTGTCGTTACCGGGACAGGGGTGGCTTTCTTT.

In its sample, this clone was seen a few times. The V call is TRBV10-3, the J call TRBJ1-2; D gene ambiguous. There are 13 residues in the CDR3. The V and J ends lost 3 bases and 5 bases respectively, with 10 bases between them. CDR1 ENHRY and CDR2 SYGVKD come from the germline V gene. Here the CDR3 DNA reads TGTGCCATCAGTGAAACGATGACTTATGGCTACACCTTC. It translates to CAISETMTYGYTF.

Relative to its sample, this clone is medium-sized. Here the CDR3 DNA reads TGTGCCAGCAGTCTCAAGGACAGGAACACTGAAGCTTTCTTT. Amino acid sequence: CASSLKDRNTEAFF. This chain links TRBV28 with TRBJ1-1, with D perhaps matching TRBD1 (6 bases). CDR3 size: 14 residues. V was pared by 5 bases and J by 1 base, with 11 bases between. CDR1 is MDHEN and CDR2 is SYDVKM in the germline V gene.

V and J are TRBV9 and TRBJ2-5; possibly TRBD1 for D (5 bases). Germline loops: CDR1 SGDLS, CDR2 YYNGEE. Between the trimmed V and J ends, which lost 0 bases and 2 bases, there was a span of 11 bases. This CDR3 contains 15 residues. In nucleotides, the CDR3 is TGTGCCAGCAGCGTAGGGCAGGGAAATCAAGAGACCCAGTACTTC. Residues: CASSVGQGNQETQYF.

This rearrangement joins TRBV19 to TRBJ1-1, with a weak D call TRBD1 (5 bases). In germline, CDR1 is LNHDA, CDR2 SQIVND (reference sequence). This CDR3 is 15 amino acids long. V lost 7 bases, J lost 7 bases, and 22 bases lay in between. The CDR3 reads CASIPGAGRRIEAFF. CDR3 DNA: TGTGCCAGTATCCCTGGGGCCGGGAGGAGGATTGAAGCTTTCTTT. Complete variable domain (other parts from reference TRBV19 and TRBJ1-1): DGGITQSPKYLFRKEGQNVTLSCEQNLNHDAMYWYRQDPGQGLRLIYYSQIVNDFQKGDIAEGYSVSREKKESFPLTVTSAQKNPTAFYLCASIPGAGRRIEAFFGQGTRLTVV.

This clone was seen more than once but under ten times. The J gene is TRBJ2-5, the V gene TRBV19; weak D call: TRBD1 (5 bases). Germline values: CDR1 LNHDA, CDR2 SQIVND (reference sequence). This CDR3 has 13 amino acids. V gave up 3 bases and J gave up 5 bases, with 10 bases separating them. CDR3 residues: CASSISGRETQYF. The CDR3 DNA reads as TGTGCCAGTAGTATCTCAGGGCGGGAGACCCAGTACTTC. Drawing the rest from reference TRBV19 and TRBJ2-5, the complete variable domain is DGGITQSPKYLFRKEGQNVTLSCEQNLNHDAMYWYRQDPGQGLRLIYYSQIVNDFQKGDIAEGYSVSREKKESFPLTVTSAQKNPTAFYLCASSISGRETQYFGPGTRLLVL.

This clone was seen a handful of times. The chain uses TRBV10-3 and TRBJ1-1; a weak D match, TRBD1 (6 bases). Per germline, CDR1 ENHRY and CDR2 SYGVKD. The V end was cut by 6 bases, the J end by 1 base, with 9 bases between. This CDR3 is 13 amino acids long. This CDR3 reads CAIRSDRNTEAFF. CDR3 in DNA: TGTGCCATCAGATCGGACAGGAACACTGAAGCTTTCTTT.

This sequence joins TRBV4-1 and TRBJ1-1, with no clear D. V was trimmed by 1 base and J by 7 bases, leaving 7 bases between them. CDR3 length: 12 residues. Germline loops: CDR1 MGHRA, CDR2 YSYEKL. This CDR3 reads CASSQGGGEAFF. The CDR3 bases are TGCGCCAGCAGCCAAGGAGGCGGTGAAGCTTTCTTT.

This clone has more than one count but fewer than ten. The rearrangement uses TRBV6-1 and TRBJ2-1; 9 bases align to TRBD2. Germline loops: CDR1 MNHNS, CDR2 SASEGT. The junction had 5 bases not matched to a gene; V was cut back by 2 bases and J by 3 bases. This CDR3 contains 16 residues. DNA of the CDR3: TGTGCCAGCAGTGAATACGGCGGGGGGGTCTACAATGAGCAGTTCTTC. It codes for CASSEYGGGVYNEQFF.

J is TRBJ1-1 and V is TRBV15; D uncertain. The germline V gene encodes CDR1 LNHNV and CDR2 YYDKDF (reference sequence). The CDR3 is made up of 15 amino acids. Trimming removed 0 bases from V and 2 bases from J, with 10 bases in between. CDR3 DNA sequence: TGTGCCACCAGCAGAGATACAACAAAAAACACTGAAGCTTTCTTT. This translates into CATSRDTTKNTEAFF.

This clone was found a few times. This chain joins TRBV4-1 and TRBJ1-4; D is unclear. V was trimmed by 1 base and J by 5 bases, leaving 14 bases between them. Per germline, CDR1 MGHRA and CDR2 YSYEKL. The CDR3 is made up of 16 amino acids. CDR3 nucleotides: TGCGCCAGCAGCCAAGGGGTCCTTTCAGGAAATGAAAAACTGTTTTTT. Its translation: CASSQGVLSGNEKLFF.

This clone has only a few counts. The chain employs TRBV12-2 and TRBJ2-3; the table's D gene call, TRBD2, was not cross checked with the DNA. TRBV12-2 is described as a pseudogene. The CDR3 totals 16 residues. The CDR3 nucleotides are TGTGCAAGTCGCTTAGGACTAGCGGAGTTTACAGATACGCAGTATTTT. It codes for CASRLGLAEFTDTQYF.

The V call is TRBV4-2, the J call TRBJ1-6; unclear D gene. The V gene's germline CDR1 is LGHNA and CDR2 YNFKEQ. The V and J ends lost 3 bases and 9 bases respectively, with 18 bases between them. This CDR3 has 16 residues. CDR3 sequence (DNA): TGTGCCAGCAGCCAGTTAACACCAGCGTTAAGTTCACCCCTCCACTTT. This encodes CASSQLTPALSSPLHF.

The chain employs TRBV6-5 and TRBJ1-5, with D maybe TRBD1 (5 bases). The germline V and J ends were trimmed by 8 bases and 3 bases, with 17 bases remaining between them. The CDR3 totals 15 residues. Germline V gene lookup returns CDR1 MNHEY and CDR2 SVGAGI. CDR3 residues: CASSLRGVINQPQHF. The CDR3 coding sequence is TGTGCCAGCTCACTGCGGGGGGTTATCAATCAGCCCCAGCATTTT.

V and J are TRBV5-5 and TRBJ2-1; D is undetermined. Trimming took 3 bases from V and 4 from J, leaving 8 bases between them. This CDR3 is built from 13 residues. CDR1 and CDR2 from the germline V gene are SGHKS and YYEKEE (reference sequence). CDR3 in DNA: TGTGCCAGCAGCTCCAGCGTTTACAATGAGCAGTTCTTC. Its translation: CASSSSVYNEQFF.

This sequence joins TRBV6-4 and TRBJ2-3; D is ambiguous. The V gene's germline CDR1 is MRHNA and CDR2 SNTAGT. The CDR3 has 14 residues. Trimming cost V 0 bases and J 1 base, with 5 bases left between them. The CDR3 spells CASSDSQGTDTQYF. The CDR3 region has the DNA TGTGCCAGCAGTGACTCCCAGGGCACAGATACGCAGTATTTT.

This rearrangement joins TRBV6-5 to TRBJ2-7; D is perhaps TRBD1 (6 bases). Trimming removed 6 bases from V and 7 bases from J, with 19 bases in between. This CDR3 region has 14 residues. Per the germline V gene, CDR1 is MNHEY and CDR2 is SVGAGI. This CDR3 reads CASRSIAGDKEQYF. The CDR3 DNA reads TGTGCCAGCAGGAGCATAGCAGGGGATAAGGAGCAGTACTTC.

This clone has a single count. This chain uses TRBV9 with TRBJ2-3, with TRBD2 matching over 11 bases. Losses at the gene ends were 2 bases for V and 4 bases for J; bases not matched to a gene: 6. CDR1 and CDR2 (germline): SGDLS, YYNGEE. The length of the CDR3 is 16 residues. This CDR3 is CASSVSGGALSDTQYF. CDR3 DNA sequence: TGTGCCAGCAGCGTTAGCGGGGGGGCCTTGTCAGATACGCAGTATTTT.

The gene calls are TRBV9 and TRBJ1-2, with 10 bases fitting TRBD1. The CDR3 consists of 13 residues. Germline trimming cut 4 bases from V and 7 bases from J; bases unmatched to any gene: 4. Germline-derived CDR1 and CDR2 are SGDLS and YYNGEE. CDR3 protein: CASSTRQGAGYTF. The CDR3 bases are TGTGCCAGCAGCACCCGACAGGGGGCTGGCTACACCTTC.

The V gene is TRBV5-4, the J gene TRBJ2-3; 11 bases match TRBD2. Germline values: CDR1 SGHNT, CDR2 YYREEE (reference sequence). V was clipped by 0 bases and J by 5 bases; unmatched bases: 8. The CDR3 length is 17 residues. The CDR3 protein is CASSLASLAGGIDTQYF. As DNA, the CDR3 is TGTGCCAGCAGCTTGGCCAGTCTAGCGGGGGGCATAGATACGCAGTATTTT.

The V and J genes are TRBV18 and TRBJ2-5, with 8 bases that match TRBD2. V dropped 6 bases and J dropped 3; count of bases not matched to a gene: 9. The CDR3 covers 15 residues. CDR1 KGHSH and CDR2 LQKENI come from the germline V gene. DNA for the CDR3: TGTGCCAGCTCCTCCCAGCGGGGGAGGGAAGAGACCCAGTACTTC. Translated, it gives CASSSQRGREETQYF.

This clone was counted only a few times. J is TRBJ2-6 and V is TRBV27; 7 bases agree with TRBD1. Per the germline V gene, CDR1 is MNHEY and CDR2 is SMNVEV (reference sequence). This CDR3 contains 18 residues. V gave up 4 bases and J gave up 0 bases; unmatched junction bases: 9. The CDR3 sequence: CASSSTGPRFSGANVLTF. The CDR3 nucleotides read TGTGCCAGCAGTTCGACAGGGCCCCGATTCTCTGGGGCCAACGTCCTGACTTTC.

The chain is built from TRBV6-5 and TRBJ1-2, with 8 bases fitting TRBD1. Germline trimming cut 4 bases from V and 7 bases from J; bases unmatched to any gene: 8. CDR1 is MNHEY, CDR2 SVGAGI, per germline. The CDR3 has 14 residues. The DNA of the CDR3 is TGTGCCAGCAGTTCACAGGGGGGATATAGTGGCTACACCTTC. It translates to CASSSQGGYSGYTF.